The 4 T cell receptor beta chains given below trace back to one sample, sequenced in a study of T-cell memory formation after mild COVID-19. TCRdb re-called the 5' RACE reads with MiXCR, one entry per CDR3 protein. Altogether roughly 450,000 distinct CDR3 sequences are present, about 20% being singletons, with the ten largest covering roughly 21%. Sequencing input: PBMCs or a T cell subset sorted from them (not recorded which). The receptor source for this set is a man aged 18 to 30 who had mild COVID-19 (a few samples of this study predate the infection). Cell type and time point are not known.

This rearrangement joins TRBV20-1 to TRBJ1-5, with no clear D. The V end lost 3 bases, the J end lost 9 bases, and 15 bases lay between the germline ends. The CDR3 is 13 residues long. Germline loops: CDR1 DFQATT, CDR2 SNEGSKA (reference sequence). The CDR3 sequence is CSARLGARWPQHF. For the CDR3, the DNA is TGCAGTGCTAGGCTAGGTGCGAGGTGGCCCCAGCATTTT.

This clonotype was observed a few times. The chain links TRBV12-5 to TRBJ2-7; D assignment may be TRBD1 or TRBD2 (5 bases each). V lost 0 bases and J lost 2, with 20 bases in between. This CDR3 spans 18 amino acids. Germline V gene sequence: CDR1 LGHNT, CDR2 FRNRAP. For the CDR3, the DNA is TGTGCTAGTGGTTTGGTACTAGGGGATGAACAGCCGACCTACGAGCAGTACTTC. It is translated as CASGLVLGDEQPTYEQYF.

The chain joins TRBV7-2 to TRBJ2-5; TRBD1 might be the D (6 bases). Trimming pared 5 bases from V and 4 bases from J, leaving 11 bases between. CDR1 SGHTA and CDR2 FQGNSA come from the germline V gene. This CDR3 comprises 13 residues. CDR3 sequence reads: CASSNNRVETQYF. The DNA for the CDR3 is TGTGCCAGCAGCAACAACAGGGTAGAGACCCAGTACTTC.

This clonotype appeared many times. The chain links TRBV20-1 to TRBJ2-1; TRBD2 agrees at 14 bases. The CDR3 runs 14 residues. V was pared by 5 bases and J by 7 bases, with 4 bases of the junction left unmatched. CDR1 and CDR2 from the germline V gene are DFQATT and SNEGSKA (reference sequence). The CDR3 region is CSAPTSGGANEQFF. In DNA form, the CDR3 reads TGCAGTGCTCCGACTAGCGGGGGGGCTAATGAGCAGTTCTTC.